These 21 T cell receptor beta chains were sequenced from one sample in a study of T-cell memory formation after mild COVID-19. TCRdb analysed the 5' RACE reads with MiXCR anew, one entry per CDR3 protein. Of 120,000 to 150,000 distinct CDR3 sequences in the sample, roughly 6.2% are singletons; the top ten hold roughly 1.9%. Sequenced sample: PBMCs or a T cell subset sorted from them (not recorded which). The receptors come from an adult woman who had mild COVID-19 (a few samples of this study predate the infection). Cell type and time point are not known.

This clonotype turned up a few times. The rearrangement joins TRBV11-1 to TRBJ2-1; the D is unclear. Germline V gives CDR1 SGHAT, CDR2 FQDESV (reference sequence). CDR3 length: 15 residues. The V end was cut by 5 bases, the J end by 7 bases, with 18 bases between. CDR3 sequence: CASSPAVWASNEQFF. The CDR3 region has the DNA TGTGCCAGCAGCCCTGCGGTGTGGGCTTCGAATGAGCAGTTCTTC.

This rearrangement joins TRBV5-1 to TRBJ2-7, with D perhaps TRBD1 or TRBD2 (6 bases each). Trimming removed 0 bases from V and 0 bases from J, with 28 bases in between. The germline gives CDR1 SGHRS, CDR2 YFSETQ. The CDR3 covers 21 residues. In nucleotides, the CDR3 is TGCGCCAGCAGCTTGGGATTGACTAAGACAGGAAGGGACTTCTTCTCCTACGAGCAGTACTTC. Protein product: CASSLGLTKTGRDFFSYEQYF.

This clonotype was found many times. The J gene is TRBJ2-7, the V gene TRBV29-1, with D perhaps TRBD2 (7 bases). Germline assignment: CDR1 SQVTM and CDR2 ANQGSEA. V lost 3 bases to trimming and J lost 4 bases, with 16 bases between them. The CDR3 runs 14 residues. Here the CDR3 DNA reads TGCAGCGTTGAGGCACAGGGAGGGACTTACGAGCAGTACTTC. Translating gives CSVEAQGGTYEQYF.

Many counts were recorded for this clonotype. The genes are TRBV4-3 and TRBJ2-1, with TRBD2 matching 11 bases. J lost 5 bases, V lost 2 bases, and 2 bases had no gene match. The CDR3 has 15 residues. CDR1 is LGHNA, CDR2 YSLEER, per germline. CDR3 in amino acids: CASSQSSGRHNEQFF. The CDR3 coding sequence is TGCGCCAGCAGCCAATCTAGCGGGAGGCACAATGAGCAGTTCTTC.

The genes are TRBV20-1 and TRBJ2-3, with 8 positions matching TRBD1. CDR1 DFQATT and CDR2 SNEGSKA come from the germline V gene (reference sequence). V gave up 2 bases and J gave up 0 bases; unmatched junction bases: 1. This CDR3 spans 14 amino acids. This chain's CDR3 is CSARRDRSTDTQYF. The CDR3 nucleotides are TGCAGTGCTAGAAGGGACAGGAGCACAGATACGCAGTATTTT.

There are many counts of this clonotype. As DNA, the CDR3 is TGTGCCAGCTCCCTTAGACAGAATAATTCACCCCTCCACTTT. It is translated as CASSLRQNNSPLHF. This rearrangement joins TRBV18 to TRBJ1-6, with D possibly TRBD1 on 5 matching bases. The CDR3 runs to 14 residues. CDR1 KGHSH and CDR2 LQKENI come from the germline V gene. Deletions cut 6 bases from V and 5 bases from J, with 11 bases between.

This clonotype was observed at least ten times. The CDR3 is CSASGTTNYGYTF. CDR3 nucleotide sequence: TGCAGTGCCAGCGGGACGACCAACTATGGCTACACCTTC. The V gene is TRBV20-1, the J gene TRBJ1-2; maybe TRBD1 (5 bases). Germline V CDR1 and CDR2: DFQATT, SNEGSKA (reference sequence). The CDR3 covers 13 residues. The V end was cut by 6 bases, the J end by 2 bases, with 13 bases between.

This clonotype occurred a few times. The chain uses TRBV9 and TRBJ2-3; 13 bases line up with TRBD2. V trimming: 2 bases; J trimming: 5 bases; junction bases outside the gene matches: 11. Per the germline V gene, CDR1 is SGDLS and CDR2 is YYNGEE. The CDR3 runs 18 residues. The CDR3 DNA is TGTGCCAGCAGCGTTACCGGGACTAGCGGGGCCAGGGGAGATACGCAGTATTTT. It encodes CASSVTGTSGARGDTQYF.

In this sample, this clonotype turned up a few times. The CDR3 DNA is TGTGCCACCAGCAGCCTACCGCGAGCGGGGTCTTACAATGAGCAGTTCTTC. It yields the protein CATSSLPRAGSYNEQFF. This sequence joins TRBV15 and TRBJ2-1, with 7 bases fitting TRBD2. Unmatched junction bases numbered 12, after V lost 3 bases and J lost 4 bases. CDR1 is LNHNV, CDR2 YYDKDF, per germline (reference sequence). This CDR3 is built from 17 residues.

The rearrangement links TRBV6-6 to TRBJ1-1, with TRBD1 as a possible D gene (5 bases). In germline, CDR1 is MNHNY, CDR2 SVGAGI (reference sequence). V shed 6 bases and J shed 3 bases, with 14 bases lying between them. The CDR3 length is 14 residues. The CDR3 coding sequence is TGTGCCAGCAGCTGGAATAAGGGACACACTGAAGCTTTCTTT. Its translation is CASSWNKGHTEAFF.

In its sample, this clonotype was seen a few times. The V call is TRBV5-1, the J call TRBJ2-3, with D perhaps matching TRBD2 (5 bases). CDR3 size: 15 residues. Germline loops: CDR1 SGHRS, CDR2 YFSETQ. Trimming pared 3 bases from V and 2 bases from J, leaving 13 bases between. The CDR3 region has the DNA TGCGCCAGCAGCTCCAGCGGACGCATCACAGATACGCAGTATTTT. Residues: CASSSSGRITDTQYF.

The V call is TRBV7-2, the J call TRBJ1-3; D might be TRBD1 (6 bases). Looked up from germline, CDR1 is SGHTA and CDR2 is FQGNSA. With 4 bases removed from V and 0 bases from J, the gap between germline ends came to 10 bases. CDR3 size: 15 residues. This chain's CDR3 is CASSSGGFSGNTIYF. The CDR3 bases are TGTGCCAGCAGCTCTGGGGGCTTCTCTGGAAACACCATATATTTT.

This clonotype was seen more than once but under ten times. The chain employs TRBV4-2 and TRBJ2-7, with 12 bases that match TRBD2. This CDR3 has 16 amino acids. From germline, CDR1 is LGHNA and CDR2 YNFKEQ. Trimming removed 2 bases from V and 0 bases from J; junction bases left unmatched: 2. The CDR3 region has the DNA TGTGCCAGCAGCCAACAGACTAGCGGGAGCTCCTACGAGCAGTACTTC. This gives the protein CASSQQTSGSSYEQYF.

This clonotype has more than one count but fewer than ten. The J gene is TRBJ1-1, the V gene TRBV18, with D hard to call. V lost 7 bases and J lost 5, with 17 bases in between. The CDR3 is made up of 14 amino acids. Looked up from germline, CDR1 is KGHSH and CDR2 is LQKENI. The CDR3 DNA reads TGTGCCAGCTTTTTCGGAAGGGAGGAAACTGAAGCTTTCTTT. Its protein is CASFFGREETEAFF.

This clonotype was observed a handful of times. CDR3 bases: TGTGCCAGCTCAGCGTTGGGGGTCAACACCATATATTTT. This translates into CASSALGVNTIYF. The chain is built from TRBV18 and TRBJ1-3, with a tentative D call TRBD1 (5 bases). V was pared by 5 bases and J by 7 bases, with 12 bases between. From germline, CDR1 is KGHSH and CDR2 LQKENI. This CDR3 has 13 residues.

J is TRBJ1-1 and V is TRBV2; 8 positions match TRBD1. In germline, CDR1 is SNHLY, CDR2 FYNNEI. The CDR3 loop spans 14 amino acids. The ends lost 4 bases at V and 7 bases at J; junction bases unmatched: 8. CDR3 in DNA: TGTGCCAGCAGTGGGAATCAGGGGGCTGGTGAAGCTTTCTTT. Translating it yields CASSGNQGAGEAFF.

This clonotype showed up many times. The V and J genes are TRBV4-1 and TRBJ2-1; TRBD2 matches 9 bases. The CDR3 is made up of 15 amino acids. V lost 0 bases to trimming and J lost 13 bases; unmatched junction nucleotides: 10. Per the germline V gene, CDR1 is MGHRA and CDR2 is YSYEKL. CDR3 coding DNA: TGCGCCAGCAGCCAAGATGGGGCAGCGGGAGGAGTTCAGTTCTTC. Its translation is CASSQDGAAGGVQFF.

This sequence joins TRBV7-6 and TRBJ2-1, with D tentatively TRBD1 or TRBD2 (5 bases each). Germline CDR1 is SGHVS and CDR2 is FNYEAQ. This CDR3 spans 16 amino acids. Between the trimmed V and J ends, which lost 0 bases and 8 bases, there was a span of 17 bases. CDR3 loop: CASSLATGTLSDEQFF. The CDR3 nucleotides are TGTGCCAGCAGCTTAGCTACCGGGACCCTAAGCGATGAGCAGTTCTTC.

This clonotype was detected ten times or more. The V gene is TRBV20-1, the J gene TRBJ2-3; TRBD2 might be the D (5 bases). This CDR3 has 12 amino acids. Germline lookup yields CDR1 DFQATT and CDR2 SNEGSKA (reference sequence). The V end lost 7 bases, the J end lost 5 bases, and 13 bases lay between the germline ends. Here the CDR3 reads CSGLPELDTQYF. The DNA of the CDR3 is TGCAGTGGACTACCCGAACTAGATACGCAGTATTTT.

This clonotype was recorded a few times. The chain has TRBV20-1 and TRBJ2-7, with no clear D. CDR1 and CDR2 (germline): DFQATT, SNEGSKA (reference sequence). The CDR3 contains 13 residues. Trimming cost V 0 bases and J 3 bases, with 9 bases left between them. CDR3 amino acids: CSARDPRFYEQYF. The CDR3 DNA sequence: TGCAGTGCTAGAGATCCACGGTTCTACGAGCAGTACTTC.

This clonotype was counted ten times or more. This chain links TRBV7-9 with TRBJ2-7; the match to TRBD1 covers 9 bases. Trimming cost V 4 bases and J 1 base; bases outside gene matches: 11. This CDR3 has 17 amino acids. Germline CDR1 SEHNR, CDR2 FQNEAQ (reference sequence). DNA for the CDR3: TGTGCCAGCAGCTCCACAGGGGGCGGATTAAGGTCCTACGAGCAGTACTTC. Protein sequence: CASSSTGGGLRSYEQYF.